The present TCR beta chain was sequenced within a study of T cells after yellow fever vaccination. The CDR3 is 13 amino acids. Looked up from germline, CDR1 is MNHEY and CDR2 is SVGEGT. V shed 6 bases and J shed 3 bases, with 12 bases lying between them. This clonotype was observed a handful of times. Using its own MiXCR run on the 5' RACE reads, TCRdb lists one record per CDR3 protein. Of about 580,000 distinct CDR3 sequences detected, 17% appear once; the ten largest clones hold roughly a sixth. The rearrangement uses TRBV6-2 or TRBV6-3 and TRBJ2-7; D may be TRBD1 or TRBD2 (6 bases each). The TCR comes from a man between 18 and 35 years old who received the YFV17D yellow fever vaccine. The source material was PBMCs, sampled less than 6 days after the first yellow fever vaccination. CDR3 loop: CASSPGAYYEQYV. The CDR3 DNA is TGTGCCAGCAGCCCGGGGGCCTACTACGAGCAGTACGTC.